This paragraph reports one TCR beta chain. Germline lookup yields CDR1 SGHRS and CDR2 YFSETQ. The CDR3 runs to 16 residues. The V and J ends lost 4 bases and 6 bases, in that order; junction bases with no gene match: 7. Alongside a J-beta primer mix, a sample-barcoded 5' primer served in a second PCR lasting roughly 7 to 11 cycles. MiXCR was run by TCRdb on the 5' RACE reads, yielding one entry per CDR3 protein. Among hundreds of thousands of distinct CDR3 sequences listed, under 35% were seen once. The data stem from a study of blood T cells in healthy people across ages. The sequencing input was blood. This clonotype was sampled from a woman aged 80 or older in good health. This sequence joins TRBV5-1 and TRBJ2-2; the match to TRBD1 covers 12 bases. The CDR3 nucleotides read TGCGCCAGCAGCAAAGCCGGGACAGGGGGCTCCGGGGAGCTGTTTTTT. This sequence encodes CASSKAGTGGSGELFF.